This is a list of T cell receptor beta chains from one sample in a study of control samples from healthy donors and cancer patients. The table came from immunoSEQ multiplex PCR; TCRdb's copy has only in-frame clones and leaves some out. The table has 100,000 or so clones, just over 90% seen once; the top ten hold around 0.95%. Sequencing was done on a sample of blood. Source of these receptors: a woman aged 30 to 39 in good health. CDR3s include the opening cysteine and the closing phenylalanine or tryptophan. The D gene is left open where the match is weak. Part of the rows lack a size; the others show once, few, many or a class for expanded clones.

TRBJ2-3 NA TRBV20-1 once TGCAGTGCCTCCAGGGTAGATACGCAGTATTTT CSASRVDTQYF
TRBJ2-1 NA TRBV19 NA TGTGCCAGTAGACGGACTATCTCCTACAATGAGCAGTTCTTC CASRRTISYNEQFF
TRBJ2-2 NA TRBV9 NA TGTGCCAGCAGCGTAAGCAGCGGGTTGAACACCGGGGAGCTGTTTTTT CASSVSSGLNTGELFF
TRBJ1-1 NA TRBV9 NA TGTGCCAGCAGCGTGGGCAGGGAGACTGAAGCTTTCTTT CASSVGRETEAFF
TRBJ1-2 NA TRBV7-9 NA TGTGCCAGCAGCCGCCCCGGGGACTATGGCTACACCTTC CASSRPGDYGYTF
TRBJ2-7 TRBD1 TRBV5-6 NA TGTGCCAGCAGCCGGGACAGGAACTACGAGCAGTACTTC CASSRDRNYEQYF
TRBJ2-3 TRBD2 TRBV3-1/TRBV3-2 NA TGTGCCAGCAGCCAAGGGAGGCTAGCGGGCACAGATACGCAGTATTTT CASSQGRLAGTDTQYF
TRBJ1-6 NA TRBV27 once TGTGCCAGCAGACCCACCTTGATGGCAAATTCACCCCTCCACTTT CASRPTLMANSPLHF
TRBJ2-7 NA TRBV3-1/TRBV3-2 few TGTGCCAGCAGCCTACAATCCTACGAGCAGTACTTC CASSLQSYEQYF
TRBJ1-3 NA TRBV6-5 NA TGTGCCAGCAGTTACTCGAATTTGCAGGGGGGAAACACCATATATTTT CASSYSNLQGGNTIYF
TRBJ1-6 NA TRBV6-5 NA TGTGCCAGCAGTTACTCTTCCAAGGGAACCTCACCCCTCCACTTT CASSYSSKGTSPLHF
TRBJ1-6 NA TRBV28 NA TGTGCCAGCAGTTTATTACCGGGGCCTAATTCACCCCTCCACTTT CASSLLPGPNSPLHF
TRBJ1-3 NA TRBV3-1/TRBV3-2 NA TGTGCCAGCAGCTATTTAGGGAACTCTGGAAACACCATATATTTT CASSYLGNSGNTIYF
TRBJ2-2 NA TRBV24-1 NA TGTGCCACCAGTGAGCCAGGGGACGGGGAGCTGTTTTTT CATSEPGDGELFF
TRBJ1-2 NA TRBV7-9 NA TGTGCCAGCAGCTTTGGGGACTATGGCTACACCTTC CASSFGDYGYTF
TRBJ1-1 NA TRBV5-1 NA TGCGCCAGCAGCTTGGCGCCCGGGGCGACGAACACTGAAGCTTTCTTT CASSLAPGATNTEAFF
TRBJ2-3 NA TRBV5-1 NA TGCGCCAGCAGCCAGCGGGATACGCAGTATTTT CASSQRDTQYF
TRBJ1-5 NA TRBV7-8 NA TGTGCCAGCAGCTTAGAGCGCAGGCCCTATAGCAATCAGCCCCAGCATTTT CASSLERRPYSNQPQHF
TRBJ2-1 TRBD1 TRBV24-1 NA TGTGCCACCAGGACAGGGGCGGACTACAATGAGCAGTTCTTC CATRTGADYNEQFF
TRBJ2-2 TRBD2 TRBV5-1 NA TGCGCCAGCAGCTTGACTAGCGGGAGTAGGACCGGGGAGCTGTTTTTT CASSLTSGSRTGELFF
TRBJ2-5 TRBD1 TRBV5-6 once TGTGCCAGCAGCTTGGCAGGGGGAGAGACCCAGTACTTC CASSLAGGETQYF
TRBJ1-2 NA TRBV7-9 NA TGTGCCAGCAGCCCTACTCCCAGGGAGACTTCAAACTATGGCTACACCTTC CASSPTPRETSNYGYTF
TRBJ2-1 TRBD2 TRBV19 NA TGTGCCAGTAGTACACTAGCGATGAGCTCCTACAATGAGCAGTTCTTC CASSTLAMSSYNEQFF
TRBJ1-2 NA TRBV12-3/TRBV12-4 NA TGTGCCAGCAGTCTTGGACAGCACTATGGCTACACCTTC CASSLGQHYGYTF
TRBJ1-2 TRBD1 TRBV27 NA TGTCCACGCCCGGCGCCGGGACAGGGGGATTCTAACTATGGCTACACCTTC CPRPAPGQGDSNYGYTF
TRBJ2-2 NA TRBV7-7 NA TGTGCCAGCAGCTTGACCCTGGGCACCGGGGAGCTGTTTTTT CASSLTLGTGELFF
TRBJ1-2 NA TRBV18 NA TGTGCCAGCTCACCAGGGGCTAACTATGGCTACACCTTC CASSPGANYGYTF
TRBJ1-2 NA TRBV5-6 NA TGTGCCAGCAGCTTGGTACAGCATTATGGCTACACCTTC CASSLVQHYGYTF
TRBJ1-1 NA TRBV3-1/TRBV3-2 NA TGTGCCAGCAGGAACGGGGGATCGAACACTGAAGCTTTCTTT CASRNGGSNTEAFF
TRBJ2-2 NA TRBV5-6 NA TGTGCCAGCAATCAAGTGGGTACCATCGGGGAGCTGTTTTTT CASNQVGTIGELFF
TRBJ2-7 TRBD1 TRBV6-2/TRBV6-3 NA TGTGCCAGCAGCCCAGGGACAGGGCGGGAGTACGAGCAGTACTTC CASSPGTGREYEQYF
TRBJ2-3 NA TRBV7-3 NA TGTGCCAGCAGCCCCGAGACCACGGCTACGCAGTATTTT CASSPETTATQYF